The 3 T cell receptor beta chains given below trace back to one sample, sequenced in a study of OX40 agonist ivuxolimab in advanced cancers. Produced via immunoSEQ multiplex PCR; TCRdb's table is partial and in-frame only. Of about 82,000 clones listed, 70% to 90% were seen once; the top ten hold 0.76%. The sequenced sample was CD4+ or CD8+ T cells sorted from blood, obtained in a trial of the OX40 agonist ivuxolimab. Every receptor here comes from an adult with an advanced solid tumor such as melanoma, head and neck, liver or kidney cancer.

This sequence joins TRBV29-1 and TRBJ1-1; a possible D gene is TRBD1 (5 bases). Germline values: CDR1 SQVTM, CDR2 ANQGSEA. The CDR3 has 13 amino acids. Trimming shortened V by 6 bases and J by 4 bases, and 15 bases separated the two germline ends. CDR3 loop: CSVTSGGGTEAFF. CDR3 nucleotide sequence: TGCAGCGTGACTTCGGGGGGGGGCACTGAAGCTTTCTTT.

This chain joins TRBV28 and TRBJ2-5; 8 bases fit TRBD1. In germline, CDR1 is MDHEN, CDR2 SYDVKM. V lost 5 bases to trimming and J lost 5 bases; unmatched junction nucleotides: 7. The CDR3 runs to 14 residues. The CDR3 region is CASSVQGVLETQYF. In DNA, the CDR3 is TGTGCCAGCAGTGTACAGGGGGTATTGGAGACCCAGTACTTC.

The rearrangement joins TRBV29-1 to TRBJ2-5, with 9 bases lining up with TRBD2. The DNA end favors TRBJ2-7, so the J call may be wrong. In germline, CDR1 is SQVTM, CDR2 ANQGSEA. The CDR3 length is 13 residues. The CDR3 DNA reads as TGCAGCGCCGAGACCAGCGGGAGGTACGAGCAGTACTTC. Encoded protein: CSAETSGRYEQYF.